The entry below gives a single T cell receptor (beta chain) sequence along with its context. This specimen belongs to a study of OX40 agonist ivuxolimab in advanced cancers. Study-wide background: The diagnoses of dose-escalation patients were hepatocellular carcinoma, melanoma, renal cell or head and neck cancer.

V lost 5 bases and J 13 bases, leaving 15 bases between the germline ends. The CDR3 is 12 amino acids. Germline V gene sequence: CDR1 SEHNR, CDR2 FQNEAQ (reference sequence). Clones were sequenced by immunoSEQ multiplex PCR, and TCRdb holds only the in-frame ones, with some missing. Of under 100,000 clones listed, around 90% are singletons. The rearrangement uses TRBV7-9 and TRBJ2-4; TRBD2 might be the D (5 bases). The sequence was obtained from an adult with an advanced solid tumor such as melanoma, head and neck, liver or kidney cancer. The sample in question was CD4+ or CD8+ T cells sorted from blood, obtained in a trial of the OX40 agonist ivuxolimab. The CDR3 nucleotides read TGTGCCAGCAGCGTTGATGAGGGCATACAGTACTTC. Amino acid sequence: CASSVDEGIQYF.